This T cell receptor (beta chain) was captured in a study of response to subunit inactivated influenza vaccine. Study-wide results and caveats: The study's authors posited that every seasonal influenza vaccination enlists few new T cells.

From the RT-PCR reads, TCRdb called clonotypes with MiXCR, one entry per CDR3 protein. Counted here are a few hundred thousand distinct CDR3 sequences, less than 15% occurring once; the ten biggest clones make up around 10%. This clonotype has a handful of counts. Antigen specificity is unknown. V was clipped by 5 bases and J by 5 bases, with 15 bases between them. The CDR3 consists of 15 residues. The J gene is TRBJ1-4, the V gene TRBV12-3 or TRBV12-4; D possibly corresponds to TRBD1 (5 bases). The clonotype originates from a man between 45 and 60 years old who received an inactivated influenza vaccine. The material sequenced was PBMCs from blood, taken less than 13 days after vaccination. CDR3 coding DNA: TGTGCCAGCAGTCTCCGGGACTCGGCGAATGAAAAACTGTTTTTT. It yields the protein CASSLRDSANEKLFF.